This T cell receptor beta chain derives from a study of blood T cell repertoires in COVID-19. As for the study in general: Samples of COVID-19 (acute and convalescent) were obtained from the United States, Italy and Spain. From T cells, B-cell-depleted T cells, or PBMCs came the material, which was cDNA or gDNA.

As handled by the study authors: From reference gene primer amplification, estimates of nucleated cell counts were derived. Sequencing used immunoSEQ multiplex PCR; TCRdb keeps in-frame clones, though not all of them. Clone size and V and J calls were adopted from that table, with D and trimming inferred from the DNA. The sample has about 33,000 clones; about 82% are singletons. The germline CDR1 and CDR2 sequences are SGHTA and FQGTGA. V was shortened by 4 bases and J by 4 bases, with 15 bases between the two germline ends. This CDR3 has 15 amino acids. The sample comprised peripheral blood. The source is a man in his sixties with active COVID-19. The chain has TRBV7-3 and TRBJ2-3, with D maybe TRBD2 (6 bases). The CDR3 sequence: CASSSSGGKADTQYF. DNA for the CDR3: TGTGCCAGCAGCTCTTCGGGCGGGAAAGCAGATACGCAGTATTTT.